This TCR beta chain was profiled in a study of blood T cells in healthy people across ages. This clonotype was observed a few times. What it binds is unknown. One end of the junction varies from germline; a read error may be responsible. Whole-study results and caveats: Unknown CMV status may confound age-related changes in expanded clones. Age showed a roughly linear inverse relationship with TCR beta diversity per million T cells. Donors of long life had a larger count of naive CD4+ cells and greater diversity than aged donors.

Through a sample-barcoded 5' primer and a J-beta primer mix, a second PCR was run for roughly 7 to 11 cycles. Each of the cDNA molecules was tagged by a template-switch adaptor with 12 random nucleotides. In TCRdb, the 5' RACE reads were re-called with MiXCR into one record per CDR3 protein. This table has roughly 1.5 million distinct CDR3 sequences, roughly 43% appearing once. Germline V lookup: CDR1 MNHEY, CDR2 SVGEGT. The CDR3 spans 16 residues. The sequence was obtained from a woman between 18 and 30 years old in good health. The chain recombines TRBV6-2 or TRBV6-3 with TRBJ2-3; 11 nucleotides agree with TRBD1. Sequencing was done on a sample of blood. The CDR3: CASSNSGTGGTDTQYF. CDR3 in DNA: TGTGCCAGCAGTAACTCCGGGACAGGGGGGACAGATACGCAGTATTTT.